Each of the 25 T cell receptor beta chains below was sequenced from the same sample in a study of blood T cell repertoires in COVID-19. TCRdb's copy holds only in-frame clones and misses some; the assay was immunoSEQ multiplex PCR. In the table there are about 280,000 clones, roughly 88% of which are singletons. The source material was peripheral blood. These receptors were collected from a man younger than 30 with active or convalescent COVID-19.

This rearrangement joins TRBV7-9 to TRBJ1-2; TRBD1 is a possible D gene (6 bases). Per germline, CDR1 SEHNR and CDR2 FQNEAQ (reference sequence). V was cut by 3 bases and J by 6 bases, with 11 bases left in between. The CDR3 runs to 13 residues. CDR3 bases: TGTGCCAGCAGCTTTCAGGGGTTCGATGGCTACACCTTC. Residues: CASSFQGFDGYTF.

This clone was detected once. V and J are TRBV21-1 and TRBJ1-1; TRBD1, the table's D call, was not compared with the DNA. TRBV21-1 is given as a pseudogene. This CDR3 has 15 amino acids. The CDR3 DNA reads as TGTGCCAGCAGCAAAGACAGGCTGCCGAACACTGAAGCTTTCTTT. This gives the protein CASSKDRLPNTEAFF.

The chain carries TRBV19 and TRBJ1-5, with a tentative D call TRBD1 (6 bases). Germline-derived CDR1 and CDR2 are LNHDA and SQIVND (reference sequence). This CDR3 spans 17 amino acids. Trimming cost V 3 bases and J 4 bases, with 19 bases left between them. CDR3 region: CASSIVGRTALNQPQHF. CDR3 DNA: TGTGCCAGTAGTATTGTTGGCCGGACAGCGCTAAATCAGCCCCAGCATTTT. Based on the CDR3 plus reference TRBV19 and TRBJ1-5, the full variable domain is DGGITQSPKYLFRKEGQNVTLSCEQNLNHDAMYWYRQDPGQGLRLIYYSQIVNDFQKGDIAEGYSVSREKKESFPLTVTSAQKNPTAFYLCASSIVGRTALNQPQHFGDGTRLSIL.

The chain joins TRBV7-8 to TRBJ1-1, with TRBD1 matching over 8 bases. The V gene's germline CDR1 is SGHVS and CDR2 FQNEAQ. V trimming: 1 base; J trimming: 1 base; junction bases outside the gene matches: 5. The CDR3 covers 16 residues. The CDR3 reads CASSLGTGRWNTEAFF. DNA for the CDR3: TGTGCCAGCAGCTTAGGGACAGGGCGATGGAACACTGAAGCTTTCTTT.

V gene TRBV5-6 combines with J gene TRBJ2-1; 7 bases line up with TRBD1. Germline V CDR1 and CDR2: SGHDT, YYEEEE. Trimming at V came to 5 bases and at J to 10 bases, leaving 6 bases not matched to a gene. This CDR3 spans 12 amino acids. The CDR3 nucleotides are TGTGCCAGCAGGACAGGGCTCAACGAGCAGTTCTTC. It specifies CASRTGLNEQFF.

The chain employs TRBV19 and TRBJ2-5, with TRBD2 matching 7 bases. Germline V gene lookup returns CDR1 LNHDA and CDR2 SQIVND (reference sequence). The CDR3 extends over 13 amino acids. The trim removed 3 bases at V and 5 bases at J, leaving 3 bases unmatched. CDR3 in DNA: TGTGCCAGTAGTATCGGGGGGACGGAGACCCAGTACTTC. This gives the protein CASSIGGTETQYF.

V gene TRBV9 combines with J gene TRBJ1-1, with TRBD1 matching over 10 bases. The CDR3 totals 14 residues. Germline V CDR1 and CDR2: SGDLS, YYNGEE. The V gene end was trimmed by 3 bases and the J gene end by 6 bases; junction bases not matched to a gene: 5. CDR3 region: CASSAGTGAAEAFF. The CDR3 DNA reads as TGTGCCAGCAGCGCCGGGACAGGGGCTGCTGAAGCTTTCTTT.

The J gene is TRBJ1-5, the V gene TRBV5-1; D gene ambiguous. Germline lookup yields CDR1 SGHRS and CDR2 YFSETQ. Trimming removed 0 bases from V and 5 bases from J, with 6 bases in between. The CDR3 spans 13 residues. The CDR3 region is CASSLDPDQPQHF. The CDR3 nucleotides read TGCGCCAGCAGCTTGGATCCCGATCAGCCCCAGCATTTT.

This clone was recorded a few times. The chain uses TRBV10-1 and TRBJ2-7; D is unresolved. CDR3 length: 15 residues. The germline V gene has CDR1 WNHNN and CDR2 SYGVQD (reference sequence). V was shortened by 0 bases and J by 5 bases, with 14 bases between the two germline ends. CDR3 nucleotide sequence: TGCGCCAGCAGTGAGTCGGGTTTAAGGAGCCACGAGCAGTACTTC. Translating gives CASSESGLRSHEQYF.

V and J are TRBV6-1 and TRBJ1-2; D might be TRBD1 (5 bases). Trimming removed 3 bases from V and 4 bases from J, with 15 bases in between. The germline V gene encodes CDR1 MNHNS and CDR2 SASEGT. The CDR3 is made up of 15 amino acids. This CDR3 reads CASSDPGLNFYGYTF. CDR3 nucleotide sequence: TGTGCCAGCAGTGACCCAGGGCTCAATTTCTATGGCTACACCTTC.

In this sample, this clone turned up once. The chain employs TRBV6-5 and TRBJ2-5; the D gene is possibly TRBD2 (5 bases). Trimming removed 7 bases at V and 2 bases at J, with 17 bases between. CDR3 length: 15 amino acids. Germline values: CDR1 MNHEY, CDR2 SVGAGI. In nucleotides, the CDR3 is TGTGCCAGCAACCGAGTGGGGAGTGAGCAAGAGACCCAGTACTTC. This codes for CASNRVGSEQETQYF.

This clone has only a few counts. A junction end diverges from the germline sequence, so it may reflect a read error. V and J are TRBV2 and TRBJ1-1, with 9 bases fitting TRBD1. CDR3 length equals 15 residues. CDR1 is SNHLY and CDR2 is FYNNEI in the germline V gene. The CDR3 bases are TGTGCCAGCAGAGAAGGGACAGGGATGAACACTGAAGCTTTCTTT. Translation gives CASREGTGMNTEAFF.

The genes are TRBV13 and TRBJ1-2; D gene uncertain. Between the trimmed V and J ends, which lost 5 bases and 5 bases, there was a span of 12 bases. CDR1 and CDR2 from the germline V gene are PRHDT and FYEKMQ (reference sequence). This CDR3 comprises 13 residues. The CDR3, as DNA: TGTGCCAGCAGCCCCGAGAGAGATTATGGCTACACCTTC. It encodes CASSPERDYGYTF.

As DNA, the CDR3 is TGTGCCAGCAGCGCGGGACAGGGAATGAACACTGAAGCTTTCTTT. It yields the protein CASSAGQGMNTEAFF. This chain links TRBV11-2 with TRBJ1-1, with TRBD1 identical over 9 bases. Germline lookup yields CDR1 SGHAT and CDR2 FQNNGV. The CDR3 runs 15 residues. Trimming removed 5 bases from V and 0 bases from J; junction bases left unmatched: 4.

V is TRBV3-1 (or the pseudogene TRBV3-2) and J is TRBJ2-2; 8 bases line up with TRBD1. The CDR3 loop spans 16 amino acids. The V gene's germline CDR1 is LGHDT and CDR2 YNNKEL (reference sequence). V was clipped by 10 bases and J by 5 bases; unmatched bases: 15. CDR3 coding DNA: TGTGCCACCACCCCGTCAGGGGGCGTGTGGACCGGGGAGCTGTTTTTT. This gives the protein CATTPSGGVWTGELFF.

This rearrangement joins TRBV27 to TRBJ2-7; 10 nucleotides match TRBD1. This CDR3 contains 15 residues. V lost 5 bases to trimming and J lost 2 bases; unmatched junction nucleotides: 6. Germline values: CDR1 MNHEY, CDR2 SMNVEV (reference sequence). DNA for the CDR3: TGTGCCAGCAGTCCCGCCGGGACAGGGGCCTACGAGCAGTACTTC. This translates into CASSPAGTGAYEQYF.

The genes are TRBV4-1 and TRBJ2-1; 7 bases are shared with TRBD2. This CDR3 comprises 17 residues. Germline V gene data show CDR1 as MGHRA and CDR2 as YSYEKL. Trimming took 0 bases from V and 5 from J; bases not matched to a gene: 10. CDR3 in DNA: TGCGCCAGCAGCCAAGAATCCCTTCTAGCGGCACACAATGAGCAGTTCTTC. Protein product: CASSQESLLAAHNEQFF.

J is TRBJ1-5 and V is TRBV5-4; maybe TRBD1 (6 bases). The length of the CDR3 is 14 residues. V was trimmed by 4 bases and J by 1 base, leaving 9 bases between them. CDR1 is SGHNT, CDR2 YYREEE, per germline (reference sequence). The chain's CDR3 is CASSPDRSNQPQHF. The CDR3 nucleotides are TGTGCCAGCAGCCCGGACAGAAGCAATCAGCCCCAGCATTTT. Looking up the rest from reference TRBV5-4 and TRBJ1-5 gives the full variable domain: ETGVTQSPTHLIKTRGQQVTLRCSSQSGHNTVSWYQQALGQGPQFIFQYYREEENGRGNFPPRFSGLQFPNYSSELNVNALELDDSALYLCASSPDRSNQPQHFGDGTRLSIL.

The CDR3 spells CASSGRTGALSGANVLTF. As DNA, the CDR3 is TGCGCCAGCAGCGGACGGACAGGGGCTTTATCTGGGGCCAACGTCCTGACTTTC. The chain combines TRBV5-1 with TRBJ2-6; 9 bases match TRBD1. The junction had 9 bases not matched to a gene; V was cut back by 4 bases and J by 1 base. The CDR3 is made up of 18 amino acids. Per the germline V gene, CDR1 is SGHRS and CDR2 is YFSETQ.

The chain recombines TRBV2 with TRBJ1-5; D gene uncertain. V dropped 4 bases and J dropped 6 bases, with 13 bases sitting between them. The CDR3 sequence is 14 residues long. The germline V gene encodes CDR1 SNHLY and CDR2 FYNNEI. The CDR3 region is CASSGTDRGQPQHF. CDR3 DNA: TGTGCCAGCAGTGGCACCGATCGGGGTCAGCCCCAGCATTTT.

This chain uses TRBV13 with TRBJ1-1; no firm D call. The CDR3 loop spans 14 amino acids. Germline CDR1 is PRHDT and CDR2 is FYEKMQ (reference sequence). Between the trimmed V and J ends, which lost 0 bases and 3 bases, there was a span of 8 bases. CDR3 sequence: CASSLGPDYTEAFF. The CDR3, as DNA: TGTGCCAGCAGCTTAGGGCCCGACTACACTGAAGCTTTCTTT.

The chain employs TRBV19 and TRBJ1-2; the D gene is possibly TRBD1 (6 bases). This CDR3 region has 16 residues. The germline V gene has CDR1 LNHDA and CDR2 SQIVND (reference sequence). With 10 bases removed from V and 7 bases from J, the gap between germline ends came to 28 bases. CDR3 nucleotides: TGTGCCACTAAACAAAGTTCTCCAGGGGACGTAGGTGGCTACACCTTC. Its translation: CATKQSSPGDVGGYTF. The complete variable domain, with remaining parts taken from reference TRBV19 and TRBJ1-2, reads DGGITQSPKYLFRKEGQNVTLSCEQNLNHDAMYWYRQDPGQGLRLIYYSQIVNDFQKGDIAEGYSVSREKKESFPLTVTSAQKNPTAFYLCATKQSSPGDVGGYTFGSGTRLTVV.

This chain joins TRBV7-2 and TRBJ1-6; perhaps TRBD1 as D (6 bases). Germline CDR1 reads SGHTA; CDR2 reads FQGNSA. The V end lost 2 bases, the J end lost 3 bases, and 17 bases lay between the germline ends. This CDR3 is 18 amino acids long. The DNA for the CDR3 is TGTGCCAGCAGCTTAAGGAGTGGGGACAATTACTATAATTCACCCCTCCACTTT. Protein product: CASSLRSGDNYYNSPLHF.

The chain combines TRBV19 with TRBJ1-2, with D hard to call. This CDR3 comprises 14 residues. Germline values: CDR1 LNHDA, CDR2 SQIVND (reference sequence). Trimming removed 5 bases from V and 7 bases from J, with 17 bases in between. The CDR3 coding sequence is TGTGCCAGTAGTGGCGTCACGGGGATGAGTGGCTACACCTTC. This translates into CASSGVTGMSGYTF.

The chain has TRBV5-6 and TRBJ1-5, with D hard to call. CDR3 size: 19 residues. The germline CDR1 and CDR2 sequences are SGHDT and YYEEEE. Trimming shortened V by 5 bases and J by 2 bases, and 26 bases separated the two germline ends. CDR3 region: CASSVGGSLDHAGNQPQHF. In DNA form, the CDR3 reads TGTGCCAGCAGTGTGGGAGGGTCCCTCGATCATGCTGGCAATCAGCCCCAGCATTTT.